One sample yielded the 5 T cell receptor beta chains listed below, sequenced in a study of T cell clonotyping in hematopoietic cell transplantation. Time point noted: recipient sample about 28 days before transplant, after cytoreduction. Libraries were prepared by immunoSEQ multiplex PCR; TCRdb keeps only in-frame clonotypes and omits some of them. The table has roughly 29,000 clones, around three quarters seen once. This material consisted of peripheral blood mononuclear cells, taken before stem cell transplant. These receptors originate from a woman in her thirties with chronic myeloid leukemia. Some clones in this sample may be carry-over from other donors' samples.

This chain joins TRBV7-9 and TRBJ1-1; TRBD1 aligns across 9 bases. V trimming: 5 bases; J trimming: 4 bases; junction bases outside the gene matches: 5. The CDR3 is 14 residues long. Germline lookup yields CDR1 SEHNR and CDR2 FQNEAQ (reference sequence). The CDR3 loop reads CASSIGQGSTEAFF. In DNA form, the CDR3 reads TGTGCCAGCAGCATTGGACAGGGGAGCACTGAAGCTTTCTTT.

This clone was seen once. The rearrangement uses TRBV10-3 and TRBJ2-7, with 10 bases identical to TRBD1. With V trimmed by 2 bases and J by 2 bases, 12 bases remained unmatched. CDR1 ENHRY and CDR2 SYGVKD come from the germline V gene. This CDR3 is 18 amino acids long. The CDR3 nucleotides read TGTGCCATCAGTGAGCTGGGGACAGGGGTAGGTTCCCCCTACGAGCAGTACGTC. Encoded protein: CAISELGTGVGSPYEQYV.

The chain has TRBV30 and TRBJ1-4; a weak D match, TRBD1 (5 bases). Trimming stripped 1 base from V and 1 base from J, with 10 bases between. Germline CDR1 reads GTSNPN; CDR2 reads SVGIG (reference sequence). The CDR3 is made up of 15 amino acids. The CDR3 DNA follows: TGTGCCTGGAGTGAGGGGACGGTAACTAATGAAAAACTGTTTTTT. It codes for CAWSEGTVTNEKLFF.

This clone has more than one count but fewer than ten. This sequence joins TRBV6-5 and TRBJ2-7, with D perhaps assigned TRBD1 or TRBD2 (5 bases each). This CDR3 spans 12 amino acids. From germline, CDR1 is MNHEY and CDR2 SVGAGI. The V and J ends lost 10 bases and 0 bases respectively, with 10 bases between them. DNA for the CDR3: TGTGCCATCGGGACGGGCTCCTACGAGCAGTACTTC. Its translation is CAIGTGSYEQYF.

The V gene is TRBV5-6, the J gene TRBJ1-1; no firm D call. This CDR3 has 14 amino acids. V lost 2 bases to trimming and J lost 1 base, with 9 bases between them. CDR1 and CDR2 (germline): SGHDT, YYEEEE. The CDR3 here is CASSFWDRNTEAFF. CDR3 sequence (DNA): TGTGCCAGCAGCTTTTGGGATAGGAACACTGAAGCTTTCTTT.